The T cell receptor beta chain described here comes from a study of T-cell reconstitution after alpha-beta-depleted transplantation in children. Library preparation (for TCRbeta) was performed with unique molecular identifiers. TCRdb processed the PCR reads anew with MiXCR; each CDR3 protein has one entry. Among 600,000 to 700,000 distinct CDR3 sequences, about 15% were seen once, and the ten largest hold 1.1%. CDR1 and CDR2 from the germline V gene are LGHDT and YNNKEL (reference sequence). There are 14 residues in the CDR3. V trimming: 0 bases; J trimming: 9 bases; junction bases outside the gene matches: 6.

The sample in question was PBMCs from the stem cell graft donor, obtained from the stem cell graft. The gene calls are TRBV3-1 and TRBJ1-2, with 8 bases aligning to TRBD1. The receptor comes from a human donor who donated a stem cell graft to a child with acute myeloid leukemia. The CDR3 sequence is CASSQDGTGRRYTF. The CDR3, as DNA: TGTGCCAGCAGCCAAGATGGGACAGGAAGGCGCTACACCTTC.